This T cell receptor beta chain was recovered during a study of shared clonotypes between healthy human individuals. Study-wide context: A donor's plate count was three for CD4 naive and three for CD4 memory; CD8 naive had two and CD8 memory one. General study points: When naive CD4 clonotypes were compared across a few donors, approximately 5% were shared.

For this clone: Antigen unknown.

Negatively enriched CD4+ T cells were divided by CD45RA into naive and memory. The CDR3 is made up of 13 amino acids. Germline lookup yields CDR1 SGHTA and CDR2 FQGNSA. With 6 bases removed from V and 2 bases from J, the gap between germline ends came to 11 bases. In the authors' methods: ImmunoSEQ output lacked quality scores and full-length reads, limiting matched filtering. Here immunoSEQ multiplex PCR was the method, and the copy in TCRdb shows in-frame clones only, minus some. V and J calls and clone size come straight from that table; D and trimming were deduced from the DNA. The table records under 1,900,000 clones, 97% to 99% of them present only once.

This chain connects TRBV7-2 to TRBJ2-7; D is uncertain. The source is a man in his thirties or forties in good health. Input material: naive CD4+ T cells sorted from blood. Subset noted: CD45RA+ positively selected. CDR3 DNA sequence: TGTGCCAGCAGTTCTCTCCCGACCTACGAGCAGTACTTC. Translation gives CASSSLPTYEQYF.